A selection of T cell receptor beta chains follows, all from one sample in a study of blood T cell repertoires in COVID-19. Data came from immunoSEQ multiplex PCR; TCRdb stores just in-frame clones and leaves some out. The sample records about 400,000 clones, 87% being singletons. Material: PBMCs or T cells enriched from blood (not recorded which). The receptors come from a man aged 35 to 55 in a cohort exposed to, infected with or recovered from COVID-19 (not recorded which). Both conserved end residues are part of each CDR3. A D gene is named only where the DNA matches it firmly. For some rows the clone size is stated as once, few or many, or as a class when expanded; others skip it.

d_call j_call clone_size v_call cdr3_nt cdr3_aa
- TRBJ2-2 - TRBV3-1/TRBV3-2 TGTGCCAGCAGCCCCCTTGTTGGAGCGAACACCGGGGAGCTGTTTTTT CASSPLVGANTGELFF
TRBD1 TRBJ2-1 few TRBV15 TGTGCCACCAGCAGGGGACAGGGGGCTCTCAATGAGCAGTTCTTC CATSRGQGALNEQFF
- TRBJ2-2 - TRBV6-5 TGTGCCAGCACGGATTACGGAGGCGGGGAGCTGTTTTTT CASTDYGGGELFF
- TRBJ1-2 - TRBV19 TGTGCCAGTAGCACCGGGAGCACTTATGGCTACACCTTC CASSTGSTYGYTF
- TRBJ2-7 few TRBV13 TGTGCCAGCAGCAAAGACTCATACTCCTACGAGCAGTACTTC CASSKDSYSYEQYF
TRBD1 TRBJ1-2 few TRBV27 TGTGCCAGCAGTTTAGGGACAGGGGCTGGCTACACCTTC CASSLGTGAGYTF
- TRBJ1-1 - TRBV6-6 TGTGCCAGCAGTTCCCCGGACACTGAAGCTTTCTTT CASSSPDTEAFF
- TRBJ2-7 - TRBV5-1 TGCGCCAGCAGCTGGCAGGGCCTCAGCGACGAGCAGTACTTC CASSWQGLSDEQYF
- TRBJ2-3 - TRBV9 TGTGCCAGCAGCGTTCTCGGGGGTCGTGCTTCAGATACGCAGTATTTT CASSVLGGRASDTQYF
TRBD1 TRBJ2-1 once TRBV10-3 TGTGCCATCACTTCGGACAGGACTTCCTACAATGAGCAGTTCTTC CAITSDRTSYNEQFF
- TRBJ1-2 - TRBV15 TGTGCCACCAGCAGAGATTTGGCAGGCGACTATGGCTACACCTTC CATSRDLAGDYGYTF
- TRBJ2-3 - TRBV9 TGTGCCAGCAGCGTAACCGGGAGTAGCACAGATACGCAGTATTTT CASSVTGSSTDTQYF
- TRBJ2-5 - TRBV24-1 TGTGCCACCAGTGACTCGGACGGAGGGACGACCCAGTACTTC CATSDSDGGTTQYF
TRBD2 TRBJ2-1 - TRBV9 TGTGCCAGCAGCGCCCACATAGCGGGAGGTGGTAATGAGCAGTTCTTC CASSAHIAGGGNEQFF
TRBD1 TRBJ1-5 - TRBV19 TGTGCCAGTACTGTGACAGGGACGGGCAATCAGCCCCAGCATTTT CASTVTGTGNQPQHF
- TRBJ1-2 - TRBV5-5 TGTGCCAGCAGCTTGGACGGCTATGGCTACACCTTC CASSLDGYGYTF
TRBD1 TRBJ1-3 - TRBV9 TGTGCCAGCAGCCCTTCGGCAGGGGGCCTCTCGGGTAAAGGAAACACCATATATTTT CASSPSAGGLSGKGNTIYF
TRBD2 TRBJ2-1 once TRBV24-1 TGTGCCACCAGTGACGGGACTAGCGGGAGTTGGTACAATGAGCAGTTCTTC CATSDGTSGSWYNEQFF
- TRBJ1-1 - TRBV5-1 TGCGCCAGCAGCTACCCCAGGGTCGGAAACACTGAAGCTTTCTTT CASSYPRVGNTEAFF
- TRBJ2-2 - TRBV30 TGTGCCTGGAGTCCCGGCAGGGGGGCCGGGGAGCTGTTTTTT CAWSPGRGAGELFF
TRBD1 TRBJ2-7 - TRBV12-5 TGTGCTAGTGGTTTCAACCCCGGGACAGGGCTCGACGAGCAGTACTTC CASGFNPGTGLDEQYF
- TRBJ2-7 - TRBV7-9 TGTGCCAGCAGCTTAGGGTCCGGGGTCGAGCAGTACTTC CASSLGSGVEQYF
- TRBJ1-2 once TRBV3-1/TRBV3-2 TGTGCCAGCGGACAGTACTATGGCTACACCTTC CASGQYYGYTF
- TRBJ2-3 - TRBV15 TGTGCCACCAGCAAGGCGGGACGCACAGATACGCAGTATTTT CATSKAGRTDTQYF
TRBD1 TRBJ2-1 once TRBV28 TGTGCCAGCAGTGGACAGGAACCTACCTCCTACAATGAGCAGTTCTTC CASSGQEPTSYNEQFF
TRBD1 TRBJ1-2 - TRBV18 TGTGCCAGCTCACCTGCGTCAGGGGGCTCTGGAGGCTACACCTTC CASSPASGGSGGYTF
TRBD1 TRBJ1-2 - TRBV4-2 TGTGCCAGCAGCACCCGGACAGGGGAGGCGGCTGGCTACACCTTC CASSTRTGEAAGYTF
TRBD2 TRBJ2-1 - TRBV14 TGTGCCAGCAGTTATGGGCTGGGACTAGGGGTCAATGAGCAGTTCTTC CASSYGLGLGVNEQFF
- TRBJ1-4 - TRBV19 TGTGCCAGTAGTCACAGGGATGAAAAACTGTTTTTT CASSHRDEKLFF
TRBD1 TRBJ1-4 - TRBV10-3 TGTGCCATCACTCAACCGGGACAGGGGGCAGTTAATGAAAAACTGTTTTTT CAITQPGQGAVNEKLFF
- TRBJ1-5 - TRBV9 TGTGCCAGCAGCGTAGATTCAAGGGGCCGCTGGAATCAGCCCCAGCATTTT CASSVDSRGRWNQPQHF
- TRBJ2-7 - TRBV10-1 TGCGCCAGCAGTGAGTCCGGTCCTTATTACGAGCAGTACTTC CASSESGPYYEQYF
- TRBJ1-1 - TRBV30 TGTGCCTGGGAGATCGGGAGGGGGACTGAAGCTTTCTTT CAWEIGRGTEAFF
- TRBJ1-6 few TRBV2 TGTGCCAGCTTAATTTCCGGGGTCCTTAATTCACCCCTCCACTTT CASLISGVLNSPLHF
TRBD2 TRBJ2-2 once TRBV19 TGTGCCAGTAGTACTAGCGGGAGCACCGGGGAGCTGTTTTTT CASSTSGSTGELFF
TRBD1 TRBJ1-2 - TRBV6-1 TGTGCCAGCAAGCAGGGGGGAATGGATGGCTACACCTTC CASKQGGMDGYTF
TRBD2 TRBJ2-7 - TRBV27 TGTGCCAGCAGTAGCGGGGCCTTGAGCGAGCAGTACTTC CASSSGALSEQYF
TRBD1 TRBJ2-5 - TRBV19 TGTGCCAGTAGCCCACAGGGGGCTGGCGAAGAGACCCAGTACTTC CASSPQGAGEETQYF
TRBD1 TRBJ2-5 - TRBV5-1 TGCGCCAGCAGCTACGGACAGGGGGTAGAGGAGACCCAGTACTTC CASSYGQGVEETQYF
TRBD2 TRBJ2-7 - TRBV6-5 TGTGCCAGCAGACCTACTAGCGGCGCCTACGAGCAGTACTTC CASRPTSGAYEQYF
TRBD1 TRBJ2-2 - TRBV5-5 TGTGCCAGCAGCTACGGGACAGCGAACACCGGGGAGCTGTTTTTT CASSYGTANTGELFF
TRBD2 TRBJ2-5 - TRBV28 TGTGCCAGCAGTTGGGCTAGCGGTCAAGAGACCCAGTACTTC CASSWASGQETQYF